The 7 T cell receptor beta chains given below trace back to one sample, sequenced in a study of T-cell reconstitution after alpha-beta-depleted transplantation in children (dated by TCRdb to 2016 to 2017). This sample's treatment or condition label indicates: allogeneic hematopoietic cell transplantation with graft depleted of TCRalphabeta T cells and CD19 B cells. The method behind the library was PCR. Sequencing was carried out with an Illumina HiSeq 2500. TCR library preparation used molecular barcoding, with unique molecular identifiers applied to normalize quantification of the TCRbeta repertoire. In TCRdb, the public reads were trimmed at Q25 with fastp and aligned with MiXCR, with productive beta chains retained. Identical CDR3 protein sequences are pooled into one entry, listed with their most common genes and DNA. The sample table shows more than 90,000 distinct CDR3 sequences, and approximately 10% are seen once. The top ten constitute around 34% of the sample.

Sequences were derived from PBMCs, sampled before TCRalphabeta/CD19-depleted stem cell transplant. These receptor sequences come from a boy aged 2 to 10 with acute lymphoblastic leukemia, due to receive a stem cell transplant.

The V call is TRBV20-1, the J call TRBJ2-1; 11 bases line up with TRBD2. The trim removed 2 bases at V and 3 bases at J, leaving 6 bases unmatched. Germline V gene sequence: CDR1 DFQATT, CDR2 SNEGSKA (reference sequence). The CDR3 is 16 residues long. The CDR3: CSARLAGGLFYNEQFF. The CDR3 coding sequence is TGCAGTGCTAGACTAGCGGGAGGACTATTCTACAATGAGCAGTTCTTC.

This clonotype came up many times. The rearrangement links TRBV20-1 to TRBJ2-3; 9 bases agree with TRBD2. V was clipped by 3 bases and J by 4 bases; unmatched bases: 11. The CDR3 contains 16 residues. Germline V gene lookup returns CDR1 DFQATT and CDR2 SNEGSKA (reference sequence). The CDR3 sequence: CSASPGRGLAPDTQYF. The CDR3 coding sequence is TGCAGTGCTAGTCCGGGTAGGGGACTAGCTCCAGATACGCAGTATTTT.

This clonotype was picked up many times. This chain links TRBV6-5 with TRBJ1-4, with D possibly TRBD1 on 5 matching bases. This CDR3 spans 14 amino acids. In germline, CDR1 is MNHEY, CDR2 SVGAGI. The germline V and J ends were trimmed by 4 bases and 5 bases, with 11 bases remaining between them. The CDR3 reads CASSSRQPNEKLFF. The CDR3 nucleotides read TGTGCCAGCAGTTCCCGACAGCCAAATGAAAAACTGTTTTTT.

CDR3 protein: CASSLVRGNTEAFF. Written as DNA, the CDR3 is TGTGCCAGCAGCTTAGTTCGGGGGAACACTGAAGCTTTCTTT. The chain uses TRBV7-9 and TRBJ1-1; D uncertain. CDR3 size: 14 residues. Trimming removed 1 base at V and 1 base at J, with 7 bases between. Germline V CDR1 and CDR2: SEHNR, FQNEAQ (reference sequence).

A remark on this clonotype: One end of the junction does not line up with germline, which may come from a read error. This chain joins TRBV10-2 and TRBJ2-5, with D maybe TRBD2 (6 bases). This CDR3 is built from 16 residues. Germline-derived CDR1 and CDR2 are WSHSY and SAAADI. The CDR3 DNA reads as TGCGCCAGCAGTGGGTATCGGACTAACGGAGAAGAGACCCATTACTTC. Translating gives CASSGYRTNGEETHYF.

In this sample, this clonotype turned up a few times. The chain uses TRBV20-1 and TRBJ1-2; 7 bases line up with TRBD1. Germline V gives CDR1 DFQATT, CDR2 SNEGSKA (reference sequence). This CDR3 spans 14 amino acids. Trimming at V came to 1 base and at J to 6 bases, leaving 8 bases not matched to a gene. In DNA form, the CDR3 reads TGCAGTGCTAGAGCAGGGGGGAGGAGTAATGGCTACACCTTC. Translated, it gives CSARAGGRSNGYTF.

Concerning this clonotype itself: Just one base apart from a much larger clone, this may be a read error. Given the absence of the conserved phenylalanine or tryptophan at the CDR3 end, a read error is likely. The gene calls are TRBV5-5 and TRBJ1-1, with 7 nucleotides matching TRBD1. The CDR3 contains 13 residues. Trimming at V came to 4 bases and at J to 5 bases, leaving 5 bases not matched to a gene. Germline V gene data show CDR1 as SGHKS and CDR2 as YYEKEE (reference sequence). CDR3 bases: TGTGCCAGCAGCCCCGCAGGGGGGACTGAAGCTTTCTGT. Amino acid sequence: CASSPAGGTEAFC.